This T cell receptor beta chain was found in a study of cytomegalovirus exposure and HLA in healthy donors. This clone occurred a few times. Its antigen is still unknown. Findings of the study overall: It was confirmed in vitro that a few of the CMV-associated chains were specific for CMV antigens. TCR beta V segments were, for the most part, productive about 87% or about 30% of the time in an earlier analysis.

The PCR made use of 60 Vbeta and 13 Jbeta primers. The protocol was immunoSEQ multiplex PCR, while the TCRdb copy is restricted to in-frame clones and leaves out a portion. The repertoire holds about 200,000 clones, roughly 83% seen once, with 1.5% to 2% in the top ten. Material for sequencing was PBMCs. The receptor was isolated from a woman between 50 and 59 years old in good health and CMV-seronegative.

In DNA form, the CDR3 reads TGTGCCATCAAAGTCGGACAGGCCATGAACACTGAAGCTTTCTTT. This gives the protein CAIKVGQAMNTEAFF. The chain uses TRBV10-3 and TRBJ1-1, with 7 nucleotides matching TRBD1. Unmatched junction bases numbered 8, after V lost 7 bases and J lost 0 bases. CDR3 length equals 15 residues. Germline V gene lookup returns CDR1 ENHRY and CDR2 SYGVKD.